This is a list of T cell receptor beta chains from one sample in a study of blood T cell repertoires in COVID-19. Libraries were prepared by immunoSEQ multiplex PCR; TCRdb keeps only in-frame clonotypes and omits some of them. The sample contains about 310,000 clones, 85% to 90% of which appear only once. Sequenced input: peripheral blood. Receptors were obtained from a man in his sixties or seventies with acute or convalescent COVID-19. Both conserved end residues are part of each CDR3. A D gene is named only where the DNA matches it firmly. Clone size, where shown, is once, few, many, or a class for clones that have expanded.

V	size	J	D	DNA	CDR3
TRBV7-2	NA	TRBJ1-2	NA	TGTGCCAGCAGCTTCGGGGGGCGCTTCTATGGCTACACCTTC	CASSFGGRFYGYTF
TRBV6-6	NA	TRBJ1-1	NA	TGTGCCAGTTGGGAAAAACTAGGTTGGAACACTGAAGCTTTCTTT	CASWEKLGWNTEAFF
TRBV6-5	NA	TRBJ2-7	TRBD1	TGTGCCAGCAGTAGCTCCTTTGACAGGGTCTACGAGCAGTACTTC	CASSSSFDRVYEQYF
TRBV4-1	NA	TRBJ2-5	TRBD2	TGCGCCAGCAGCCAGATTATAGGACTAGCGGGAGTACAAGAGACCCAGTACTTC	CASSQIIGLAGVQETQYF
TRBV7-8	NA	TRBJ2-2	TRBD2	TGTGCCAGCAGCCGAGCCGGGACTAGCGAGGCCGGGGAGCTGTTTTTT	CASSRAGTSEAGELFF
TRBV7-2	NA	TRBJ1-2	NA	TGTGCCAGCAGTACAGGGTTGGGCTATGGCTACACCTTC	CASSTGLGYGYTF
TRBV7-9	NA	TRBJ2-2	TRBD2	TGTGCCAGCAGCCTCACTAGCGGGCTTAACACCGGGGAGCTGTTTTTT	CASSLTSGLNTGELFF
TRBV6-5	NA	TRBJ2-2	TRBD2	TGTGCCACCAAACCACTAGCGGTGAACACCGGGGAGCTGTTTTTT	CATKPLAVNTGELFF
TRBV7-2	NA	TRBJ1-2	TRBD1	TGTGCCAGCAGCGTAGGATTGATGGACAGGGGGGCAGGCTACACCTTC	CASSVGLMDRGAGYTF
TRBV5-8	NA	TRBJ2-5	NA	TGTGCCAGCAGCTTGGAGCCAGCGGGCTGGCAAGAGACCCAGTACTTC	CASSLEPAGWQETQYF
TRBV9	NA	TRBJ2-3	TRBD2	TGTGCCAGCAGCGGACGAGCTTGGGGGGGTGGAGATACGCAGTATTTT	CASSGRAWGGGDTQYF
TRBV5-4	NA	TRBJ1-4	TRBD1	TGTGCCAGCAGCTCCGGCCGGGACAGGGGGACGAAAGACGAAAAACTGTTTTTT	CASSSGRDRGTKDEKLFF
TRBV5-6	few	TRBJ1-6	TRBD1	TGTGCCAGCAGCTTAGGGACAGGTGGTTTTAGTTCACCCCTCCACTTT	CASSLGTGGFSSPLHF
TRBV18	NA	TRBJ2-1	NA	TGTGCCAGCTCACCCCTCCTAGACTACAATGAGCAGTTCTTC	CASSPLLDYNEQFF
TRBV5-1	NA	TRBJ2-7	TRBD1	TGCGCCAGCAGCTTACCGGGACAGACCTACGAGCAGTACTTC	CASSLPGQTYEQYF
TRBV5-1	NA	TRBJ2-5	NA	TGCGCCAGCAAATCCCAGGGCCTTTTAGGGGAGACCCAGTACTTC	CASKSQGLLGETQYF
TRBV18	NA	TRBJ1-1	NA	TGTGCCAGCTCACCATCGCAGGCCACGCCGAACACTGAAGCTTTCTTT	CASSPSQATPNTEAFF
TRBV5-6	NA	TRBJ2-2	TRBD2	TGTGCCAGCAGCTTAATAGCGGGGGGCAACACCGGGGAGCTGTTTTTT	CASSLIAGGNTGELFF
TRBV7-8	NA	TRBJ2-7	TRBD1	TGTGCCAGCAGCTCCCGACTCCGGGACAGGGGCTACGAGCAGTACTTC	CASSSRLRDRGYEQYF
TRBV7-2	NA	TRBJ1-1	NA	TGTGCCAGCAGCTTACTAGGGGCCTCCCCCGAAGCTTTCTTT	CASSLLGASPEAFF
TRBV7-2	NA	TRBJ2-1	TRBD2	TGTGCCAGCAGCTTAACGGCTAGCGGGATGAGCTCCTACAATGAGCAGTTCTTC	CASSLTASGMSSYNEQFF
TRBV9	NA	TRBJ1-3	NA	TGTGCCAGCAGCGTAGAGGTGGGGGGGCCAGGAAACACCATATATTTT	CASSVEVGGPGNTIYF
TRBV24-1	NA	TRBJ2-3	NA	TGTGCCACCAGTGCCCTAGTCACAGATACGCAGTATTTT	CATSALVTDTQYF
TRBV2	NA	TRBJ1-2	NA	TGTGCCAGCACCCGTGGGGCTCTTAACTATGGCTACACCTTC	CASTRGALNYGYTF
TRBV7-9	NA	TRBJ1-1	NA	TGTGCCGGGTCCAGGGATGTGAACACTGAAGCTTTCTTT	CAGSRDVNTEAFF
TRBV5-1	NA	TRBJ1-1	NA	TGCGCCAGCAGCCCACTTGATATGAACACTGAAGCTTTCTTT	CASSPLDMNTEAFF
TRBV3-1/TRBV3-2	NA	TRBJ1-6	NA	TGTGCCAGCAGCCACTCCCGGGATTCACCCCTCCACTTT	CASSHSRDSPLHF
TRBV19	NA	TRBJ2-2	TRBD2	TGTGCCAGCCGGGGCAGGGGACTAGCAGCCCGGGAGCTGTTTTTT	CASRGRGLAARELFF
TRBV7-9	few	TRBJ2-2	NA	TGTGCCAGCAGGGCCCCAGATCGACAGCTGAGGATGAACACCGGGGAGCTGTTTTTT	CASRAPDRQLRMNTGELFF
TRBV19	NA	TRBJ2-2	NA	TGTGCCAGTAGTATGACCCGGGGGTGGTGGGCCGGGGAGCTGTTTTTT	CASSMTRGWWAGELFF
TRBV29-1	NA	TRBJ1-4	NA	TGCAGCGTTGAGGACAGAGCTAATGAAAAACTGTTTTTT	CSVEDRANEKLFF
TRBV9	NA	TRBJ2-7	TRBD2	TGTGCCAGCAGCCCAACCGGGACTAGCGGCTACGAGCAGTACTTC	CASSPTGTSGYEQYF
TRBV7-3	NA	TRBJ2-7	TRBD2	TGTGCCAGCAGTCCAGCGGGGGGCCCGTCCTACGAGCAGTACTTC	CASSPAGGPSYEQYF
TRBV7-2	once	TRBJ2-7	NA	TGTGCCAGCAGCTCCCGAACAGGGTACGAGCAGTACTTC	CASSSRTGYEQYF
TRBV7-8	NA	TRBJ1-6	TRBD1	TGTGCCAGCAGCGGGGGGAAGGGGGCGCATAATTCACCCCTCCACTTT	CASSGGKGAHNSPLHF
TRBV27	few	TRBJ2-2	NA	TGTGCCAGCAGTCTTCGCACACCGAACACCGGGGAGCTGTTTTTT	CASSLRTPNTGELFF
TRBV13	NA	TRBJ2-1	TRBD2	TGTGCCAGCAGCCGCCGGACTAGCGGGAGTAGCAATGAGCAGTTCTTC	CASSRRTSGSSNEQFF
TRBV3-1/TRBV3-2	NA	TRBJ2-5	TRBD2	TGTGCCAGCAGCCAATCGGGGGGCCAGTACTTC	CASSQSGGQYF
TRBV29-1	NA	TRBJ1-2	TRBD1	TGCAGCGCCCTAGGGACAGCGCGCTATGGCTACACCTTC	CSALGTARYGYTF
TRBV30	NA	TRBJ1-4	NA	TGTGCCTGGAGTGTTTCGGGACACGATGAAAAACTGTTTTTT	CAWSVSGHDEKLFF
TRBV2	NA	TRBJ2-7	TRBD2	TGTGCCAGCAGTGGTAATAGCGGGGGGTCCTACGAGCAGTACTTC	CASSGNSGGSYEQYF
TRBV27	NA	TRBJ1-6	NA	TGTGCCAGCAGTTTATCGGGGCAGGGAAGATCACCCCTCCACTTT	CASSLSGQGRSPLHF
TRBV6-2/TRBV6-3	once	TRBJ1-2	NA	TGTGCCAGCAGTACCTCCCAGGGTAACTATGGCTACACCTTC	CASSTSQGNYGYTF
TRBV5-5	NA	TRBJ1-5	NA	TGTGCCAGCAGCTTGGACAGGTCAAATCAGCCCCAGCATTTT	CASSLDRSNQPQHF
TRBV2	NA	TRBJ2-3	TRBD1	TGTGCCAGCACTTTCCAGGGGGCAACAGATACGCAGTATTTT	CASTFQGATDTQYF
TRBV2	NA	TRBJ1-2	TRBD1	TGTGCCAGCAGTGGAAGGGGACAGGGAACGTTCGGCTACACCTTC	CASSGRGQGTFGYTF
TRBV7-9	NA	TRBJ2-1	TRBD2	TGTGCCAGCAGCTTTACTAGCGGGTCCTACAATGAGCAGTTCTTC	CASSFTSGSYNEQFF
TRBV11-3	once	TRBJ2-3	NA	TGTGCCAGCAGCTTACGCCAGGGAAACACAGATACGCAGTATTTT	CASSLRQGNTDTQYF
TRBV9	once	TRBJ2-1	NA	TGTGCCAGCAGCGTGGAGGCGAACAATGAGCAGTTCTTC	CASSVEANNEQFF
TRBV4-3	NA	TRBJ2-7	TRBD2	TGCGCCAGCAGCCAAGAGTCTAGCGGGGGTTACGAGCAGTACTTC	CASSQESSGGYEQYF